The 19 T cell receptor beta chains below come from one sample, sequenced in a study of a mutant IDH1 vaccine in newly diagnosed glioma. The method was immunoSEQ multiplex PCR; TCRdb's version includes in-frame clones alone and lacks a portion of them. The repertoire holds fewer than 45,000 clones, with roughly 79% as singletons. Their specific antigens are unknown. Stated time point: week 23, last vaccination. Alongside topical imiquimod, each dose of vaccine comprised 300 ug of mutant IDH1 20-mer peptide. Source: PBMCs, taken from a glioma patient whose treatment included an IDH1 peptide vaccine. All receptors derive from a woman aged 40 to 50 with glioma. Some clones in this sample may be carry-over from other donors' samples.

The chain is built from TRBV7-9 and TRBJ2-7; D gene uncertain. CDR1 is SEHNR and CDR2 is FQNEAQ in the germline V gene (reference sequence). The CDR3 extends over 13 amino acids. Deletions cut 6 bases from V and 2 bases from J, with 11 bases between. The CDR3 nucleotides are TGTGCCAGCAGTGCCCCGGCCGCCTACGAGCAGTACTTC. This gives the protein CASSAPAAYEQYF.

CDR3 residues: CASSMDFASNQPQHF. The CDR3 region has the DNA TGTGCCAGTAGTATGGATTTTGCGAGCAATCAGCCCCAGCATTTT. V usage is TRBV19 and J usage is TRBJ1-5; no reliable D call. CDR1 is LNHDA, CDR2 SQIVND, per germline (reference sequence). The CDR3 has 15 amino acids. V was pared by 3 bases and J by 1 base, with 10 bases between.

The chain recombines TRBV6-5 with TRBJ2-5; D is perhaps TRBD1 or TRBD2 (5 bases each). This CDR3 has 13 amino acids. Trimming cost V 7 bases and J 5 bases, with 14 bases left between them. Germline values: CDR1 MNHEY, CDR2 SVGAGI. CDR3 in DNA: TGTGCCAGCACCCCGGGGCCGGGGGAGACCCAGTACTTC. It specifies CASTPGPGETQYF.

This chain joins TRBV9 and TRBJ1-5; 7 bases align to TRBD1. The germline V gene has CDR1 SGDLS and CDR2 YYNGEE. V trimming: 3 bases; J trimming: 5 bases; junction bases outside the gene matches: 8. The CDR3 is 15 amino acids. The CDR3 DNA follows: TGTGCCAGCAGCGAAACAGGGGACCCCTATCAGCCCCAGCATTTT. Encoded protein: CASSETGDPYQPQHF. The full variable domain, rest sourced from reference TRBV9 and TRBJ1-5, is DSGVTQTPKHLITATGQRVTLRCSPRSGDLSVYWYQQSLDQGLQFLIQYYNGEERAKGNILERFSAQQFPDLHSELNLSSLELGDSALYFCASSETGDPYQPQHFGDGTRLSIL.

The J gene is TRBJ1-1, the V gene TRBV10-1; unclear D gene. Trimming shortened V by 8 bases and J by 3 bases, and 13 bases separated the two germline ends. Germline CDR1 reads WNHNN; CDR2 reads SYGVQD (reference sequence). CDR3 length: 13 amino acids. The CDR3: CASGSYRDTEAFF. In nucleotides, the CDR3 is TGCGCCAGCGGGAGCTACCGGGACACTGAAGCTTTCTTT.

The J gene is TRBJ2-5, the V gene TRBV7-9; D is undetermined. Germline lookup yields CDR1 SEHNR and CDR2 FQNEAQ (reference sequence). The CDR3 sequence is 12 residues long. The ends were cut back, 6 bases at V and 1 base at J, with 6 bases in the middle. The CDR3 loop is CASRSIQETQYF. CDR3 nucleotide sequence: TGTGCCAGCAGGTCGATCCAAGAGACCCAGTACTTC.

J is TRBJ1-2 and V is TRBV28; tentatively, D is TRBD1 (6 bases). This CDR3 has 12 amino acids. CDR1 and CDR2 from the germline V gene are MDHEN and SYDVKM. The V and J ends lost 10 bases and 5 bases respectively, with 14 bases between them. CDR3 region: CATTGLVYGYTF. DNA of the CDR3: TGTGCCACCACAGGGTTGGTTTATGGCTACACCTTC.

The gene calls are TRBV4-1 and TRBJ2-7, with 7 nucleotides matching TRBD2. The junction had 7 bases not matched to a gene; V was cut back by 3 bases and J by 2 bases. The V gene's germline CDR1 is MGHRA and CDR2 YSYEKL. The CDR3 contains 15 residues. In DNA form, the CDR3 reads TGCGCCAGCAGCCAGGGGAGGGGAGGGCCCTACGAGCAGTACTTC. Its protein product is CASSQGRGGPYEQYF.

V is TRBV5-1 and J is TRBJ1-1; D may be TRBD1 (6 bases). V shed 4 bases and J shed 0 bases, with 10 bases lying between them. The CDR3 contains 14 residues. In germline, CDR1 is SGHRS, CDR2 YFSETQ. The CDR3 region has the DNA TGCGCCAGCAGCGAGGGGGGGTTGAACACTGAAGCTTTCTTT. Protein product: CASSEGGLNTEAFF.

V is TRBV30 and J is TRBJ1-1; D gene unclear. V shed 0 bases and J shed 6 bases, with 8 bases lying between them. This CDR3 has 12 residues. Germline V CDR1 and CDR2: GTSNPN, SVGIG (reference sequence). CDR3 nucleotide sequence: TGTGCCTGGAGTGTATCCCAAGCTGAAGCTTTCTTT. Translation: CAWSVSQAEAFF.

The J gene is TRBJ2-2, the V gene TRBV5-1, with 11 bases that match TRBD2. The CDR3 spans 17 residues. Germline V gene data show CDR1 as SGHRS and CDR2 as YFSETQ. Germline trimming cut 2 bases from V and 5 bases from J; bases unmatched to any gene: 8. The CDR3 nucleotides read TGCGCCAGCAGCTTCCTTACTAGCGGGAGACGTACCGGGGAGCTGTTTTTT. Translated, it gives CASSFLTSGRRTGELFF.

The chain has TRBV10-2 and TRBJ2-5; TRBD1 is a possible D gene (5 bases). Per the germline V gene, CDR1 is WSHSY and CDR2 is SAAADI. Trimming removed 3 bases from V and 0 bases from J, with 11 bases in between. The CDR3 has 15 residues. This chain's CDR3 is CASSEGVLNQETQYF. CDR3 in DNA: TGCGCCAGCAGTGAAGGGGTCTTAAACCAAGAGACCCAGTACTTC.

The sample holds one count of this clone. J is TRBJ2-1 and V is TRBV5-1; D is undetermined. V lost 5 bases and J lost 0, with 12 bases in between. The CDR3 is made up of 15 amino acids. Per the germline V gene, CDR1 is SGHRS and CDR2 is YFSETQ. CDR3 nucleotide sequence: TGCGCCAGCAGGTCGAACCTAAACTCCTACAATGAGCAGTTCTTC. As protein: CASRSNLNSYNEQFF.

V usage is TRBV5-5 and J usage is TRBJ1-1; D is unclear. V lost 0 bases and J lost 4, with 13 bases in between. The CDR3 loop spans 15 amino acids. In germline, CDR1 is SGHKS, CDR2 YYEKEE (reference sequence). The CDR3 region has the DNA TGTGCCAGCAGCTTGGACCCGGCCAGGCCCACTGAAGCTTTCTTT. Translation gives CASSLDPARPTEAFF.

The rearrangement uses TRBV4-3 and TRBJ2-6; 7 nucleotides align to TRBD2. Germline-derived CDR1 and CDR2 are LGHNA and YSLEER. V trimming: 0 bases; J trimming: 0 bases; junction bases outside the gene matches: 11. This CDR3 spans 20 amino acids. The CDR3 here is CASSQDRGDLTLSGANVLTF. Here the CDR3 DNA reads TGCGCCAGCAGCCAAGATCGGGGGGACCTAACCCTCTCTGGGGCCAACGTCCTGACTTTC.

V usage is TRBV7-9 and J usage is TRBJ1-4; D not resolved. The germline gives CDR1 SEHNR, CDR2 FQNEAQ (reference sequence). Trimming stripped 4 bases from V and 6 bases from J, with 15 bases between. The CDR3 sequence is 15 residues long. The CDR3 reads CASSSTGRPYEKLFF. CDR3 sequence (DNA): TGTGCCAGCAGCTCCACCGGGCGGCCCTATGAAAAACTGTTTTTT.

This chain connects TRBV27 to TRBJ2-2; 8 nucleotides align to TRBD2. The CDR3 covers 14 residues. The germline gives CDR1 MNHEY, CDR2 SMNVEV (reference sequence). V gave up 4 bases and J gave up 4 bases; unmatched junction bases: 2. CDR3 nucleotides: TGTGCCAGCAGTTGGCGGGAGGTCACCGGGGAGCTGTTTTTT. It specifies CASSWREVTGELFF.

This chain uses TRBV19 with TRBJ1-4; 7 bases align to TRBD1. The CDR3 extends over 18 amino acids. V shed 7 bases and J 7 bases; nucleotides not matched to a gene: 21. The germline V gene encodes CDR1 LNHDA and CDR2 SQIVND (reference sequence). The CDR3 spells CASKGAAGGDDGGEKLFF. The CDR3 coding sequence is TGTGCCAGTAAGGGGGCGGCCGGGGGTGACGACGGGGGTGAAAAACTGTTTTTT.

The J gene is TRBJ2-3, the V gene TRBV5-4, with 8 bases matching TRBD2. Losses at the gene ends were 3 bases for V and 3 bases for J; bases not matched to a gene: 12. This CDR3 is 17 amino acids long. Germline loops: CDR1 SGHNT, CDR2 YYREEE (reference sequence). CDR3 amino acids: CASSYKRERVVTDTQYF. In DNA, the CDR3 is TGTGCCAGCAGCTATAAGCGGGAGAGGGTGGTGACAGATACGCAGTATTTT. Supplemented by reference TRBV5-4 and TRBJ2-3, the full variable domain reads ETGVTQSPTHLIKTRGQQVTLRCSSQSGHNTVSWYQQALGQGPQFIFQYYREEENGRGNFPPRFSGLQFPNYSSELNVNALELDDSALYLCASSYKRERVVTDTQYFGPGTRLTVL.